This is a list of T cell receptor beta chains from one sample in a study of post-analysis software for immune sequencing data. Using its own MiXCR run on the PCR reads, TCRdb lists one record per CDR3 protein. The sample includes fewer than 600,000 distinct CDR3 sequences, roughly 46% seen only once; the top ten take about an eighth. The sequenced sample was blood. Receptor source: a girl aged 10 to 17 with multiple sclerosis. Each CDR3 is given with its conserved first and last residue. D genes are given only for firm matches. Size tells how often a clone was seen (once, few, many) or the class of an expanded clone, and some rows leave it out.

15,few,TRBV28,TRBJ1-1,.,CASSLPGPMNTEAFF,TGTGCCAGCAGTTTGCCCGGTCCTATGAACACTGAAGCTTTCTTT
11,.,TRBV20-1,TRBJ1-1,.,CSTRVSTEAFF,TGCAGTACGAGGGTGAGCACTGAGGCTTTCTTT
16,few,TRBV7-2,TRBJ2-3,TRBD2,CASSLRWEGRTDTQYF,TGTGCCAGCAGCTTAAGGTGGGAGGGCCGCACAGATACGCAGTATTTT
12,.,TRBV29-1,TRBJ2-5,.,CSVEGVGETQYF,TGCAGCGTTGAAGGGGTAGGAGAGACCCAGTACTTC
16,.,TRBV28,TRBJ2-5,TRBD2,CANSLTTSGSPETQYF,TGTGCCAACAGTTTAACGACTAGCGGGAGCCCAGAGACCCAGTACTTC
15,many,TRBV9,TRBJ2-1,TRBD2,CASSVGEGIYNEQFF,TGTGCCAGCAGCGTAGGGGAGGGGATTTACAATGAGCAGTTCTTC
12,once,TRBV28,TRBJ1-1,.,CASRPGESEAFF,TGTGCCAGCAGACCAGGGGAAAGTGAAGCTTTCTTT
17,.,TRBV7-9,TRBJ1-2,.,CASSAGGEGFRRRGYTF,TGTGCCAGCAGCGCAGGCGGGGAGGGATTTCGGCGTCGCGGCTACACCTTC
14,few,TRBV20-1,TRBJ2-6,.,CSASGGLGANVLTF,TGCAGTGCTAGTGGAGGGTTGGGGGCCAACGTCCTGACTTTC
16,few,TRBV7-9,TRBJ1-2,TRBD1,CASSKTAMGQNYGYTF,TGTGCCAGCAGCAAAACCGCAATGGGACAGAACTATGGCTACACCTTC
12,few,TRBV7-2,TRBJ2-7,.,CASSATAYEQYF,TGTGCCAGCAGCGCAACAGCTTACGAGCAGTACTTC
12,few,TRBV5-1,TRBJ1-1,.,CASSDDLLKAFF,TGCGCCAGCAGCGACGACCTTCTGAAAGCTTTCTTT
14,many,TRBV28,TRBJ2-3,TRBD2,CASSLAGEADTQYF,TGTGCCAGCAGTTTAGCGGGAGAGGCAGATACGCAGTATTTT
10,once,TRBV20-1,TRBJ2-7,.,CSASIPEQYF,TGCAGTGCCAGTATCCCCGAGCAGTACTTC
14,few,TRBV7-3,TRBJ2-1,TRBD1,CASSPGQFLDEQFF,TGTGCCAGCAGCCCGGGACAGTTCTTGGATGAGCAGTTCTTC
14,few,TRBV10-3,TRBJ2-7,.,CAITLDASSYEQYF,TGTGCCATCACCCTGGACGCGAGCTCCTACGAGCAGTACTTC
11,few,TRBV20-1,TRBJ2-5,.,CSARRQETQYF,TGCAGTGCTAGAAGGCAAGAGACCCAGTACTTC
13,.,TRBV6-6,TRBJ2-5,.,CASTNDGAGTQYF,TGTGCCAGCACTAACGATGGAGCAGGGACCCAGTACTTC
15,few,TRBV3-1,TRBJ2-7,TRBD1,CASSQVRDRDDEQYF,TGTGCCAGCAGCCAAGTTCGAGACAGGGATGACGAGCAGTACTTC
11,.,TRBV20-1,TRBJ2-7,.,CSAGDGYEQYF,TGCAGTGCGGGGGATGGCTACGAGCAGTACTTC
14,few,TRBV7-9,TRBJ2-1,.,CASSLGAGDNEQFF,TGTGCCAGCAGCTTAGGGGCAGGCGACAATGAGCAGTTCTTC
15,.,TRBV3-1,TRBJ2-7,.,CASSSSWQESYEQYF,TGTGCCAGCAGCTCCTCTTGGCAGGAGTCCTACGAGCAGTACTTC
14,few,TRBV20-1,TRBJ2-3,TRBD2,CSAPSGIVADTQYF,TGCAGTGCACCGAGCGGGATAGTAGCAGATACGCAGTATTTT
17,.,TRBV5-4,TRBJ1-1,TRBD1,CASSGSGTGRGNTEAFF,TGTGCCAGCAGCGGCTCCGGGACAGGGAGAGGGAACACTGAAGCTTTCTTT
14,few,TRBV27,TRBJ2-1,.,CASSLLVTHNEQFF,TGTGCCAGCAGTTTACTAGTCACACACAATGAGCAGTTCTTC
14,.,TRBV10-3,TRBJ2-7,TRBD2,CAISEAREGYEQYF,TGTGCCATCAGTGAGGCCAGGGAGGGGTACGAGCAGTACTTC
15,.,TRBV14,TRBJ2-1,TRBD2,CASTATGTSKNEQFF,TGTGCCAGCACCGCGACCGGGACTAGTAAAAATGAGCAGTTCTTC
13,few,TRBV7-3,TRBJ2-5,TRBD1,CASSLNRGDEQYF,TGTGCCAGCAGCCTCAACAGGGGGGATGAGCAGTACTTC
15,few,TRBV20-1,TRBJ2-1,TRBD1,CSAEVRDRGYNEQFF,TGCAGCGCCGAGGTCCGGGACAGGGGTTACAATGAGCAGTTCTTC
14,once,TRBV6-1,TRBJ1-1,.,CASRIGGEDTEAFF,TGTGCCAGCAGAATCGGGGGAGAGGACACTGAAGCTTTCTTT
14,few,TRBV7-2,TRBJ2-1,.,CASSLADPYNEQFF,TGTGCCAGCAGCTTGGCAGACCCCTACAATGAGCAGTTCTTC
14,.,TRBV6-1,TRBJ1-1,.,CASSSRPRYTEAFF,TGTGCCAGCAGTTCCCGTCCACGTTACACTGAAGCTTTCTTT
15,few,TRBV20-1,TRBJ1-2,.,CSARTLEGADYGYTF,TGCAGTGCTAGAACTCTAGAGGGAGCGGACTATGGCTACACCTTC
15,.,TRBV12-3/TRBV12-4,TRBJ2-1,.,CASSGWALLNNEQFF,TGTGCCAGCAGCGGGTGGGCCCTCCTTAACAATGAGCAGTTCTTC
14,.,TRBV20-1,TRBJ2-3,.,CSARVQASTDTQYF,TGCAGTGCTAGAGTACAGGCGAGCACAGATACGCAGTATTTT
15,.,TRBV7-9,TRBJ2-1,.,CASRHWAAENNEQFF,TGTGCCAGCAGACACTGGGCTGCTGAAAACAATGAGCAGTTCTTC
13,few,TRBV29-1,TRBJ2-5,TRBD2,CSVEAGGGETQYF,TGCAGCGTTGAGGCGGGAGGAGGGGAGACCCAGTACTTC
15,.,TRBV7-2,TRBJ1-5,.,CASSLGDSSNQPQHF,TGTGCCAGCAGCTTAGGAGACAGTAGCAATCAGCCCCAGCATTTT
13,.,TRBV12-3/TRBV12-4,TRBJ2-3,.,CASGGRRTDTQYF,TGTGCCAGCGGGGGACGCCGCACAGATACGCAGTATTTT
13,.,TRBV29-1,TRBJ1-2,.,CSVGGQQNYGYTF,TGCAGCGTTGGGGGACAACAGAACTATGGCTACACCTTC
14,few,TRBV6-5,TRBJ2-3,.,CASSYRQGTDTQYF,TGTGCCAGCAGTTACCGACAGGGCACAGATACGCAGTATTTT
17,few,TRBV5-1,TRBJ1-2,TRBD1,CASSDLPRGQGAFGYTF,TGCGCCAGCAGCGACCTACCGCGTGGACAGGGGGCATTTGGCTACACCTTC
16,few,TRBV5-1,TRBJ2-3,TRBD1,CASSQLTGANTDTQYF,TGCGCCAGCAGCCAACTGACAGGGGCGAACACAGATACGCAGTATTTT
15,.,TRBV7-3,TRBJ2-5,.,CVSSLSPGPQETQYF,TGTGTCAGCAGCCTCTCGCCGGGACCCCAGGAGACCCAGTACTTC
14,many,TRBV6-5,TRBJ2-7,TRBD1,CASSYSNRGYEQYF,TGTGCCAGCAGTTACTCTAACAGGGGCTACGAGCAGTACTTC
12,many,TRBV7-2,TRBJ2-7,.,CASSLDLYEQYF,TGTGCCAGCAGCTTAGATTTATACGAGCAGTACTTC
13,few,TRBV7-6,TRBJ1-2,.,CASSLVQGEGYTF,TGTGCCAGCAGCTTAGTTCAGGGAGAAGGCTACACCTTC
14,.,TRBV5-1,TRBJ2-1,TRBD2,CASSILSGDNEQFF,TGCGCCAGCAGCATACTTAGCGGGGACAATGAGCAGTTCTTC
13,.,TRBV2,TRBJ2-5,.,CASSPFETGTQYF,TGTGCCAGCAGTCCTTTCGAGACGGGGACCCAGTACTTC
14,.,TRBV5-1,TRBJ2-7,TRBD2,CASSLASGGYEQYF,TGCGCCAGCAGCTTGGCTAGCGGGGGGTACGAGCAGTACTTC
15,few,TRBV5-1,TRBJ2-7,.,CASSPMMGALYEQYF,TGCGCCAGCAGCCCTATGATGGGGGCGCTCTACGAGCAGTACTTC
13,.,TRBV7-9,TRBJ2-7,.,CASSPAGVYEQYF,TGTGCCAGCAGTCCCGCAGGGGTCTACGAGCAGTACTTC
17,.,TRBV12-3/TRBV12-4,TRBJ2-6,.,CASSLRGIISGANVLTF,TGTGCCAGCAGTTTAAGGGGCATCATCTCTGGGGCCAACGTCCTGACTTTC